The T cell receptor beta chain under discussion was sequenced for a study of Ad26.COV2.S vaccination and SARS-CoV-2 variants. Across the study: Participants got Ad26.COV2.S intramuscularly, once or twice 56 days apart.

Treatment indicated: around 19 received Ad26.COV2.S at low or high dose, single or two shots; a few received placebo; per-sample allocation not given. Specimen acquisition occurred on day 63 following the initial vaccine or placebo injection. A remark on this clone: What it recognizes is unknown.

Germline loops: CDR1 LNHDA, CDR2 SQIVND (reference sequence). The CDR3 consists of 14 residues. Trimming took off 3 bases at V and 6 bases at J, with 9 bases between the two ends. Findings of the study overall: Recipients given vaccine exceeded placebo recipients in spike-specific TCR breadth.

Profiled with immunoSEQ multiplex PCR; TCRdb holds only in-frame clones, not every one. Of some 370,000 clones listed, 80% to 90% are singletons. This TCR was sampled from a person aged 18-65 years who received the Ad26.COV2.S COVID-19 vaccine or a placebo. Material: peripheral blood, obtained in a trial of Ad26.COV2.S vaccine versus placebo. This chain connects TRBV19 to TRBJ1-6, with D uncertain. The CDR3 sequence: CASSIWTPNSPLHF. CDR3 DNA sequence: TGTGCCAGTAGTATTTGGACTCCTAATTCACCCCTCCACTTT.